These 27 T cell receptor beta chains came from one sample sequenced in a study of blood T cell repertoires in COVID-19. The data were produced by immunoSEQ multiplex PCR, yet TCRdb's version contains in-frame clones alone and is incomplete. The data show 150,000 to 200,000 clones, with about 87% seen just once and over 3.5% held by the top ten. Sequenced input: peripheral blood. The receptors derive from a man between 18 and 29 years old with active or convalescent COVID-19.

The V call is TRBV2, the J call TRBJ2-5; no clear D gene. The V end was cut by 5 bases, the J end by 5 bases, with 3 bases between. CDR3 length: 10 amino acids. CDR1 SNHLY and CDR2 FYNNEI come from the germline V gene. CDR3 bases: TGTGCCAGCAGTTCGGAGACCCAGTACTTC. It encodes CASSSETQYF. Full variable domain (outside the CDR3, taken from reference TRBV2 and TRBJ2-5): EPEVTQTPSHQVTQMGQEVILRCVPISNHLYFYWYRQILGQKVEFLVSFYNNEISEKSEIFDDQFSVERPDGSNFTLKIRSTKLEDSAMYFCASSSETQYFGPGTRLLVL.

Points on this clone: A read error is likely, as this CDR3 ends without the conserved phenylalanine or tryptophan. The limits of the CDR3 on the DNA are not certain, so only TCRdb's listed CDR3 is given. The rearrangement links TRBV7-6 to TRBJ2-7; the DNA was not compared with TRBD1, the D call given in the table. Termini included, the CDR3 measures 16 amino acids. Germline CDR1 is SGHVS and CDR2 is FNYEAQ. The CDR3 loop is CASSLAPRSLGQGVPL.

This clone was observed a single time. This chain uses TRBV29-1 with TRBJ1-1, with D unclear. V shed 7 bases and J shed 5 bases, with 17 bases lying between them. Per the germline V gene, CDR1 is SQVTM and CDR2 is ANQGSEA. The CDR3 runs 13 residues. CDR3 sequence reads: CSGIQQPETEAFF. The CDR3 DNA follows: TGCAGCGGAATACAGCAACCGGAAACTGAAGCTTTCTTT.

This rearrangement joins TRBV11-1 to TRBJ1-2; D unclear. V shed 1 base and J shed 5 bases, with 8 bases lying between them. Germline V gives CDR1 SGHAT, CDR2 FQDESV (reference sequence). The CDR3 is 13 residues long. Written as DNA, the CDR3 is TGTGCCAGCAGCTTAGTGGCAGGTTATGGCTACACCTTC. Protein sequence: CASSLVAGYGYTF.

Worth noting for this clone: The identical CDR3 is also encoded by other nucleotide sequences in the sample. The rearrangement links TRBV12-3 or TRBV12-4 to TRBJ1-1; D is uncertain. CDR3 length: 13 residues. Trimming took 5 bases from V and 0 from J, leaving 7 bases between them. The CDR3 is CASSPHLNTEAFF. DNA of the CDR3: TGTGCCAGCAGTCCCCATTTGAACACTGAAGCTTTCTTT.

The chain combines TRBV18 with TRBJ1-1; no firm D call. In germline, CDR1 is KGHSH, CDR2 LQKENI. V lost 4 bases to trimming and J lost 1 base, with 16 bases between them. The CDR3 is 16 residues long. The CDR3: CASSRRMGTQNTEAFF. The CDR3 DNA reads TGTGCCAGCTCACGTCGGATGGGCACACAGAACACTGAAGCTTTCTTT. Drawing the rest from reference TRBV18 and TRBJ1-1, the complete variable domain is NAGVMQNPRHLVRRRGQEARLRCSPMKGHSHVYWYRQLPEEGLKFMVYLQKENIIDESGMPKERFSAEFPKEGPSILRIQQVVRGDSAAYFCASSRRMGTQNTEAFFGQGTRLTVV.

The chain couples TRBV18 to TRBJ1-1, with TRBD1 matching over 10 bases. V trimming: 1 base; J trimming: 4 bases; junction bases outside the gene matches: 9. The CDR3 loop spans 17 amino acids. Looked up from germline, CDR1 is KGHSH and CDR2 is LQKENI. CDR3 in DNA: TGTGCCAGCTCACCACTCAGCCGGGACAGGGGATCCACTGAAGCTTTCTTT. This translates into CASSPLSRDRGSTEAFF.

V gene TRBV4-1 combines with J gene TRBJ1-2; 8 nucleotides agree with TRBD1. The CDR3 is 15 amino acids. V was pared by 1 base and J by 3 bases, with 4 bases of the junction left unmatched. Per the germline V gene, CDR1 is MGHRA and CDR2 is YSYEKL. For the CDR3, the DNA is TGCGCCAGCAGCCAAGCCAGGGGGCAGGACTATGGCTACACCTTC. Protein: CASSQARGQDYGYTF.

The genes are TRBV24-1 and TRBJ2-5; 14 bases line up with TRBD2. CDR3 length: 16 amino acids. The V gene's germline CDR1 is KGHDR and CDR2 SFDVKD. Trimming took 3 bases from V and 5 from J; bases not matched to a gene: 4. CDR3 sequence: CATSDRTSGGKETQYF. CDR3 coding DNA: TGTGCCACCAGTGATAGGACTAGCGGGGGGAAGGAGACCCAGTACTTC.

The chain links TRBV5-1 to TRBJ2-2; 8 nucleotides match TRBD2. CDR1 and CDR2 from the germline V gene are SGHRS and YFSETQ. J gave up 6 bases and V 0 bases, and 7 bases lay outside the gene matches. The CDR3 totals 16 residues. CDR3 nucleotide sequence: TGCGCCAGCAGCTTGGTAGCGGGGACCGGGGCCGGGGAGCTGTTTTTT. Its protein is CASSLVAGTGAGELFF.

V is TRBV13 and J is TRBJ1-2; a possible D gene is TRBD1 (6 bases). V lost 2 bases and J 5 bases, leaving 12 bases between the germline ends. Looked up from germline, CDR1 is PRHDT and CDR2 is FYEKMQ (reference sequence). The CDR3 runs 14 residues. The CDR3 bases are TGTGCCAGCAGCTTACTCAGGGGCGGATATGGCTACACCTTC. This gives the protein CASSLLRGGYGYTF.

There are a few counts of this clone. The gene calls are TRBV5-1 and TRBJ2-1; TRBD1 aligns across 9 bases. The junction had 6 bases not matched to a gene; V was cut back by 7 bases and J by 4 bases. This CDR3 contains 14 residues. Germline V gene data show CDR1 as SGHRS and CDR2 as YFSETQ. As DNA, the CDR3 is TGCGCCAGCTCCGGCGGGACAGGGTACAATGAGCAGTTCTTC. Amino acids: CASSGGTGYNEQFF.

The V gene is TRBV19, the J gene TRBJ1-2; 7 nucleotides line up with TRBD1. Germline CDR1 and CDR2: LNHDA and SQIVND (reference sequence). The CDR3 has 15 residues. V was clipped by 1 base and J by 6 bases; unmatched bases: 8. In nucleotides, the CDR3 is TGTGCCAGTAGTATAGGACAGGGCCGCCCGGATGGCTACACCTTC. Residues: CASSIGQGRPDGYTF.

The chain is built from TRBV12-5 and TRBJ2-2; 8 bases align to TRBD2. The CDR3 spans 19 residues. Trimming cost V 4 bases and J 4 bases; bases outside gene matches: 17. Germline V gene lookup returns CDR1 LGHNT and CDR2 FRNRAP. The chain's CDR3 is CASGSVPKGLAGGTGELFF. The CDR3 DNA reads TGTGCTAGTGGTTCCGTTCCCAAGGGGCTGGCGGGAGGCACCGGGGAGCTGTTTTTT. Based on the CDR3 plus reference TRBV12-5 and TRBJ2-2, the full variable domain is DARVTQTPRHKVTEMGQEVTMRCQPILGHNTVFWYRQTMMQGLELLAYFRNRAPLDDSGMPKDRFSAEMPDATLATLKIQPSEPRDSAVYFCASGSVPKGLAGGTGELFFGEGSRLTVL.

The CDR3 is CASSMDKNTEAFF. For the CDR3, the DNA is TGTGCCAGCAGTATGGACAAGAACACTGAAGCTTTCTTT. The rearrangement joins TRBV12-3 or TRBV12-4 to TRBJ1-1; TRBD1 might be the D (5 bases). This CDR3 spans 13 amino acids. V was shortened by 5 bases and J by 1 base, with 8 bases between the two germline ends.

The chain is built from TRBV5-1 and TRBJ1-1; 8 bases match TRBD1. With V trimmed by 2 bases and J by 3 bases, 3 bases remained unmatched. The CDR3 length is 14 residues. The germline V gene encodes CDR1 SGHRS and CDR2 YFSETQ. CDR3 nucleotide sequence: TGCGCCAGCAGCTTTCAGGGGGCGGACACTGAAGCTTTCTTT. Translating it yields CASSFQGADTEAFF.

The chain carries TRBV7-2 and TRBJ2-2; 7 bases line up with TRBD1. The CDR3 consists of 17 residues. Unmatched junction bases numbered 11, after V lost 1 base and J lost 6 bases. Per germline, CDR1 SGHTA and CDR2 FQGNSA. CDR3 in DNA: TGTGCCAGCAGCTTAGACCCACACAGGGGTTGGGCCGGGGAGCTGTTTTTT. Translated: CASSLDPHRGWAGELFF.

The chain joins TRBV24-1 to TRBJ2-1; 13 nucleotides agree with TRBD2. CDR3 length equals 19 residues. V gave up 4 bases and J gave up 4 bases; unmatched junction bases: 12. Looked up from germline, CDR1 is KGHDR and CDR2 is SFDVKD. CDR3 in amino acids: CATSETSGRTSTSYNEQFF. The CDR3 region has the DNA TGTGCCACCAGTGAGACTAGCGGGAGGACCTCAACCTCGTACAATGAGCAGTTCTTC.

This chain connects TRBV19 to TRBJ2-1; 8 nucleotides agree with TRBD2. Losses at the gene ends were 1 base for V and 3 bases for J; bases not matched to a gene: 2. This CDR3 has 15 residues. Germline CDR1 LNHDA, CDR2 SQIVND (reference sequence). CDR3: CASSIGTSGYNEQFF. CDR3 coding DNA: TGTGCCAGTAGTATAGGAACTAGCGGCTACAATGAGCAGTTCTTC.

The V gene is TRBV19, the J gene TRBJ2-1; D gene ambiguous. The CDR3 is made up of 15 amino acids. Trimming took off 3 bases at V and 0 bases at J, with 9 bases between the two ends. The germline gives CDR1 LNHDA, CDR2 SQIVND (reference sequence). For the CDR3, the DNA is TGTGCCAGTAGTATTCTGATTAGCTCCTACAATGAGCAGTTCTTC. Residues: CASSILISSYNEQFF.

The chain employs TRBV18 and TRBJ1-5, with D possibly TRBD1 on 5 matching bases. Trimming cost V 2 bases and J 9 bases, with 11 bases left between them. The CDR3 spans 13 residues. Per the germline V gene, CDR1 is KGHSH and CDR2 is LQKENI. The CDR3 reads CASSPAGPSPQHF. The CDR3 DNA sequence: TGTGCCAGCTCACCAGCGGGACCGTCGCCCCAGCATTTT.

This clone has more than one count but fewer than ten. CDR3 loop: CASSAEGRGGYTF. DNA for the CDR3: TGTGCCAGCAGTGCAGAGGGAAGAGGTGGCTACACCTTC. The J gene is TRBJ1-2, the V gene TRBV2; D unclear. CDR3 size: 13 residues. CDR1 and CDR2 (germline): SNHLY, FYNNEI. V lost 4 bases, J lost 7 bases, and 13 bases lay in between.

This sequence joins TRBV3-1 (or the pseudogene TRBV3-2) and TRBJ1-3, with no clear D. The CDR3 runs 15 residues. V was pared by 1 base and J by 4 bases, with 11 bases between. Germline-derived CDR1 and CDR2 are LGHDT and YNNKEL (reference sequence). The CDR3, as DNA: TGTGCCAGCAGCCAAGTAAACAGACAAGGAAACACCATATATTTT. This sequence encodes CASSQVNRQGNTIYF.

V and J are TRBV6-5 and TRBJ1-3; D is possibly TRBD1 (5 bases). V lost 2 bases to trimming and J lost 0 bases, with 11 bases between them. This CDR3 has 16 residues. CDR1 and CDR2 from the germline V gene are MNHEY and SVGAGI. Written as DNA, the CDR3 is TGTGCCAGCAGTTACCTCCAGGGAAGCTCTGGAAACACCATATATTTT. Residues: CASSYLQGSSGNTIYF.

The V gene is TRBV5-4, the J gene TRBJ1-5; D gene unclear. This CDR3 region has 12 residues. Looked up from germline, CDR1 is SGHNT and CDR2 is YYREEE (reference sequence). The V gene lost 1 base and the J gene lost 4 bases, with 3 bases spanning the gap. CDR3 protein: CASSLLNQPQHF. The CDR3 DNA reads as TGTGCCAGCAGCTTGTTAAATCAGCCCCAGCATTTT.

The J gene is TRBJ2-3, the V gene TRBV28; 8 nucleotides align to TRBD2. Looked up from germline, CDR1 is MDHEN and CDR2 is SYDVKM. This CDR3 comprises 16 residues. V gave up 2 bases and J gave up 2 bases; unmatched junction bases: 6. CDR3 region: CASSLRRRGDTDTQYF. The CDR3 DNA reads TGTGCCAGCAGTTTAAGGCGGCGGGGGGACACAGATACGCAGTATTTT.

This chain connects TRBV28 to TRBJ2-7; no definite D call. Germline CDR1 and CDR2: MDHEN and SYDVKM. Trimming removed 2 bases from V and 0 bases from J, with 17 bases in between. This CDR3 is built from 17 residues. The CDR3 DNA follows: TGTGCCAGCAGTTTAGGGCAAGCCACCCCCTCCTCCTACGAGCAGTACGTC. Translation gives CASSLGQATPSSYEQYV.